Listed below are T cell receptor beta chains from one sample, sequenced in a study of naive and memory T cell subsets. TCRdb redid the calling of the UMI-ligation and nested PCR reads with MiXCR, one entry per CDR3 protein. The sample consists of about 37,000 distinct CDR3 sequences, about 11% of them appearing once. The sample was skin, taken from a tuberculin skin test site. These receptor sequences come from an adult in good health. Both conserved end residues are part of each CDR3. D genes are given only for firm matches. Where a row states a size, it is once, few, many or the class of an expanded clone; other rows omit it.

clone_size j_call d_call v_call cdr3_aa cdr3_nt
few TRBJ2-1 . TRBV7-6 CASSFRLSNEQFF TGTGCCAGCAGCTTCCGACTATCCAATGAGCAGTTCTTC
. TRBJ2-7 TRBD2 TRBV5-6 CASSRGAYEQYF TGTGCCAGCAGCCGGGGGGCCTACGAGCAGTACTTC
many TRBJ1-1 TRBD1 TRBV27 CASSHLKQGERTEAFF TGTGCCAGCAGTCACTTGAAACAGGGGGAGAGAACTGAAGCTTTCTTT
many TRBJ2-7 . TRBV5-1 CASSLGFVVPYEQYF TGCGCCAGCAGCTTGGGGTTCGTCGTCCCCTACGAGCAGTACTTC
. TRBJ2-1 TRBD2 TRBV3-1 CASSQSSSGGLQFF TGTGCCAGCAGCCAATCCTCTAGCGGGGGCCTGCAGTTCTTC
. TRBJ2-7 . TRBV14 CASSQAYHDGAYEQYF TGTGCCAGCAGCCAAGCCTACCACGACGGAGCCTACGAGCAGTACTTC
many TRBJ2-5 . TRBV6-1 CATKIQETQYF TGTGCCACCAAGATACAAGAGACCCAGTACTTC
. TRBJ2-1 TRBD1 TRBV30 CAWRGFGQENEQFF TGTGCCTGGAGAGGCTTTGGACAGGAGAATGAGCAGTTCTTC
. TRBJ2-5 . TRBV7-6 CASSARFDSQETQYF TGTGCCAGCAGCGCCCGATTCGACAGCCAAGAGACCCAGTACTTC
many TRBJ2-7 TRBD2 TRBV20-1 CSTPGVSGVYEQYF TGCAGTACACCGGGGGTTAGCGGGGTTTACGAGCAGTACTTC
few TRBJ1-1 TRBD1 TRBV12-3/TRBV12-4 CASRYSGQGFGEAFF TGTGCCAGCAGGTACTCCGGACAGGGTTTTGGTGAAGCTTTCTTT
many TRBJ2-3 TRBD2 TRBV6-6 CATGLAGMDTQYF TGTGCCACCGGACTAGCGGGAATGGATACGCAGTATTTT
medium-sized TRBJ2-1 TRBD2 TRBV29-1 CSVIHNPSGRAYNEQFF TGCAGCGTTATCCACAATCCTAGCGGGAGGGCCTACAATGAGCAGTTCTTC
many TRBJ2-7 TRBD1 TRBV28 CASSPGQGNEQYF TGTGCCAGCAGTCCGGGACAGGGCAACGAGCAGTACTTC
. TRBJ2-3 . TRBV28 CASSPGGGTRNTQYF TGTGCCAGCAGCCCAGGCGGAGGTACACGGAATACGCAGTATTTT
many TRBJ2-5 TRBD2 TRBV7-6 CASSRAVAGGGETQYF TGTGCCAGCAGCCGAGCCGTAGCGGGGGGAGGTGAGACCCAGTACTTC
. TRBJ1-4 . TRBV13 CASSLRTDSNEKLFF TGTGCCAGCAGCTTAAGGACAGATAGTAATGAAAAACTGTTTTTT
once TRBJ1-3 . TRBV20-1 CSASPPGIGNTIYF TGCAGTGCTAGCCCCCCGGGGATCGGAAACACCATATATTTT
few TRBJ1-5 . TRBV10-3 CAISRGTDQPQHF TGTGCCATCAGTCGGGGGACGGATCAGCCCCAGCATTTT
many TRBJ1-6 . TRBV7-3 CASSAEGPGNNSPLHF TGTGCCAGCAGCGCCGAGGGCCCAGGGAATAATTCACCCCTCCACTTT
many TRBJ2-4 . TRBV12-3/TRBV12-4 CASSSPRTYPQNIQYF TGTGCCAGCAGTTCACCCCGGACCTACCCACAAAACATTCAGTACTTC
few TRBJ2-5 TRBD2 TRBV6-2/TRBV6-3 CASSPRTSGTQETQYF TGTGCCAGCAGTCCAAGGACTAGCGGGACCCAAGAGACCCAGTACTTC
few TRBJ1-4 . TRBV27 CASSLRTPGGKLFF TGTGCCAGCAGTTTAAGAACCCCTGGGGGAAAACTGTTTTTT
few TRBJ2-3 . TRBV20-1 CSASRQERTDTQYF TGCAGTGCGAGTAGACAGGAACGCACAGATACGCAGTATTTT
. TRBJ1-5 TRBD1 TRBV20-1 CSASPGQGVNQPQHF TGCAGTGCTAGCCCGGGACAGGGGGTCAATCAGCCCCAGCATTTT
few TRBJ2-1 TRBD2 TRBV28 CASSVLAGAQFF TGTGCCAGCAGTGTACTAGCGGGAGCGCAGTTCTTC
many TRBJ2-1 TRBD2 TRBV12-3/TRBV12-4 CASSLLAGSLNEQFF TGTGCCAGCAGCCTACTAGCGGGATCGTTAAATGAGCAGTTCTTC
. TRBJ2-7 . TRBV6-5 CASSVGGYEQYF TGTGCCAGCAGTGTCGGGGGCTACGAGCAGTACTTC
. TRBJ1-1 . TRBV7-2 CASSLVISTEAFF TGTGCCAGCAGCTTAGTGATATCCACTGAAGCTTTCTTT
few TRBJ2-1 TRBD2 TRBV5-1 CASSSRTSGGNEQFF TGCGCCAGCAGCTCGAGGACTAGCGGGGGAAATGAGCAGTTCTTC
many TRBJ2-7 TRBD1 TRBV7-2 CASSLTRDRSSYEQYF TGTGCCAGCAGCTTAACCCGGGACAGGAGCTCCTACGAGCAGTACTTC
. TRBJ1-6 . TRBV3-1 CASSQLWGDSPLHF TGTGCCAGCAGCCAACTCTGGGGTGATTCACCCCTCCACTTT
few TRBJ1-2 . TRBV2 CASNPRQGYGYTF TGTGCCAGCAACCCCCGCCAGGGATATGGCTACACCTTC
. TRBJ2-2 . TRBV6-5 CASSYLSGRGTGELFF TGTGCCAGCAGTTACTTGTCGGGACGGGGCACCGGGGAGCTGTTTTTT
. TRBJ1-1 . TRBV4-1 CASSQVGSLNTEAFF TGCGCCAGCAGCCAAGTTGGCAGCCTAAACACTGAAGCTTTCTTT